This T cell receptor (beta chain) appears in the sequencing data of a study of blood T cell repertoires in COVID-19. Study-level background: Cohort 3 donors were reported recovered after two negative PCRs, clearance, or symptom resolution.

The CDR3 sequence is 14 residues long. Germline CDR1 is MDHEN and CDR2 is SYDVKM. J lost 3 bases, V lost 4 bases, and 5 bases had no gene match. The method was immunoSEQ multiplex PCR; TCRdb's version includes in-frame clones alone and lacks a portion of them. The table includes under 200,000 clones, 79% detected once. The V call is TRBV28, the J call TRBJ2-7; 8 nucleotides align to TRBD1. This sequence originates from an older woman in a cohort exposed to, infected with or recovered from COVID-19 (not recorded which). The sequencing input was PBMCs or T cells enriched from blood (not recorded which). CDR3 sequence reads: CASSWTGIFYEQYF. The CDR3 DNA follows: TGTGCCAGCAGTTGGACAGGGATTTTCTACGAGCAGTACTTC. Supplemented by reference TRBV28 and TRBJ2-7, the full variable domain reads DVKVTQSSRYLVKRTGEKVFLECVQDMDHENMFWYRQDPGLGLRLIYFSYDVKMKEKGDIPEGYSVSREKKERFSLILESASTNQTSMYLCASSWTGIFYEQYFGPGTRLTVT.